These T cell receptor beta chains were read from a single sample in a study of T cells in Graves' hyperthyroidism and ophthalmopathy. Via MiXCR, TCRdb re-called the multiplex PCR reads, giving one row per CDR3 protein. The sample consists of about 520,000 distinct CDR3 sequences, approximately 25% of them appearing once. Source material: blood. These TCRs come from a woman in her twenties or thirties with Graves' ophthalmopathy. Both conserved end residues are part of each CDR3. A D gene is named only where the DNA matches it firmly. Clone size appears in some rows only: once, few, many, or a class for an expanded clone.

v_call	d_call	j_call	cdr3_length	clone_size	cdr3_aa	cdr3_nt
TRBV29-1	NA	TRBJ2-5	10	NA	CSVQTPTLHF	TGCAGCGTTCAGACCCCGACTCTGCACTTC
TRBV27	TRBD1	TRBJ1-5	15	many	CASSLSTPGGKPQHF	TGTGCCAGCAGTTTATCGACCCCAGGGGGCAAGCCCCAGCATTTT
TRBV7-8	NA	TRBJ1-1	13	once	CASTEAVDTEAFF	TGTGCCAGCACCGAGGCGGTTGACACTGAAGCTTTCTTT
TRBV5-5	TRBD2	TRBJ2-7	15	many	CASSFFPGGVYEQYF	TGTGCCAGCAGCTTTTTCCCGGGGGGGGTTTACGAGCAGTACTTC
TRBV19	NA	TRBJ1-5	13	NA	CAAGGDWNQPQHF	TGTGCCGCGGGAGGGGATTGGAATCAGCCCCAGCATTTT
TRBV12-3/TRBV12-4	TRBD1	TRBJ2-7	15	NA	CASSLRDRGWYEQYF	TGTGCCAGCAGTTTAAGGGACAGGGGTTGGTACGAGCAGTACTTC
TRBV28	NA	TRBJ2-2	13	many	CAAWRSDTGELFF	TGTGCCGCCTGGAGATCGGACACCGGGGAGCTGTTTTTT
TRBV19	NA	TRBJ1-2	13	many	CASSSWGNYGYTF	TGTGCCAGTAGCTCGTGGGGTAACTATGGCTACACCTTC
TRBV19	TRBD1	TRBJ1-1	14	NA	CASSIPDRGTEAFF	TGTGCCAGTAGTATCCCGGACAGGGGTACTGAAGCTTTCTTT
TRBV2	TRBD1	TRBJ1-2	13	many	CASSETGGSGYTF	TGTGCCAGCAGTGAAACAGGGGGCTCTGGCTACACCTTC
TRBV18	NA	TRBJ1-1	13	many	CASSPGEDTEAFF	TGTGCCAGCTCACCAGGGGAGGACACTGAAGCTTTCTTT
TRBV4-1	NA	TRBJ1-1	14	many	CASSQEQLNTEAFF	TGCGCCAGCAGCCAAGAACAGCTCAACACTGAAGCTTTCTTT
TRBV12-3/TRBV12-4	TRBD1	TRBJ1-1	16	NA	CASSPNLGQGVTEAFF	TGTGCCAGCAGTCCTAACCTCGGACAGGGGGTTACTGAAGCTTTCTTT
TRBV29-1	NA	TRBJ2-5	15	NA	CSALFWTEPQETQYF	TGCAGCGCCCTGTTTTGGACAGAACCCCAAGAGACCCAGTACTTC
TRBV20-1	TRBD1	TRBJ2-5	13	many	CSALGTAEETQYF	TGCAGTGCACTGGGGACAGCGGAGGAGACCCAGTACTTC
TRBV2	TRBD1	TRBJ1-1	14	NA	CASKAGTGVTEAFF	TGTGCCAGCAAGGCCGGGACAGGGGTCACTGAAGCTTTCTTT
TRBV28	NA	TRBJ2-7	13	few	CASSFSITYEQYF	TGTGCCAGCAGTTTCTCTATTACCTACGAGCAGTACTTC
TRBV6-1	NA	TRBJ1-2	17	NA	CASSPSPGQGSNYGYTF	TGTGCCAGCAGTCCTAGCCCGGGGCAGGGGTCGAACTATGGCTACACCTTC
TRBV4-1	NA	TRBJ1-5	14	NA	CASRPSGERQPQHF	TGCGCCAGCAGACCATCAGGGGAAAGGCAGCCCCAGCATTTT
TRBV3-1	TRBD1	TRBJ1-3	16	NA	CASSQDRGSFGNTIYF	TGTGCCAGCAGCCAGGACAGGGGTTCCTTTGGAAACACCATATATTTT
TRBV12-3/TRBV12-4	NA	TRBJ1-1	16	NA	CASSFSASGWGTEAFF	TGTGCCAGCAGTTTCTCGGCCTCGGGTTGGGGCACTGAAGCTTTCTTT
TRBV19	NA	TRBJ1-1	17	many	CASSMKHRELFDTEAFF	TGTGCCAGTAGTATGAAGCACAGGGAGTTGTTTGACACTGAAGCTTTCTTT
TRBV5-1	NA	TRBJ2-7	16	many	CASSLEGAKPTYEQYF	TGCGCCAGCAGCTTGGAGGGAGCCAAACCCACCTACGAGCAGTACTTC
TRBV6-1	NA	TRBJ2-7	13	few	CASRTREYGEQYF	TGTGCCAGCAGGACCCGGGAGTATGGCGAGCAGTACTTC
TRBV5-4	NA	TRBJ1-4	16	NA	CASSLTAATTNEKLFF	TGTGCCAGCAGCTTAACGGCCGCGACAACTAATGAAAAACTGTTTTTT
TRBV10-3	TRBD2	TRBJ2-4	14	NA	CATGLAGKGDIQYF	TGTGCCACCGGACTAGCGGGAAAGGGTGACATTCAGTACTTC
TRBV6-1	NA	TRBJ1-2	13	many	CASSRQDNYGYTF	TGTGCCAGCAGTCGACAGGATAACTATGGCTACACCTTC
TRBV7-8	NA	TRBJ1-2	14	NA	CASSLRQQVYGYTF	TGTGCCAGCAGCTTAAGACAGCAGGTTTATGGCTACACCTTC
TRBV27	NA	TRBJ1-2	14	many	CASSLSGNNYGYTF	TGTGCCAGCAGTTTATCTGGCAATAACTATGGCTACACCTTC
TRBV15	TRBD2	TRBJ2-7	15	NA	CATSRERSGAYEQYF	TGTGCCACCAGCAGAGAGCGTAGCGGGGCCTACGAGCAGTACTTC
TRBV6-5	NA	TRBJ1-2	14	many	CASELTRGRRGYTF	TGTGCCAGCGAACTTACCAGAGGGCGACGTGGCTACACCTTC
TRBV12-3/TRBV12-4	NA	TRBJ1-5	16	many	CASSPSRRISNQPQHF	TGTGCCAGCAGTCCCAGCCGACGGATTAGCAATCAGCCCCAGCATTTT
TRBV20-1	NA	TRBJ2-7	13	NA	CSAREGSSYEQYF	TGCAGTGCTAGAGAGGGTAGCTCCTACGAGCAGTACTTC
TRBV4-2	NA	TRBJ2-7	16	many	CASSHLTRGTRYEQYF	TGTGCCAGCAGCCACCTGACTCGGGGGACCCGCTACGAGCAGTACTTC
TRBV27	NA	TRBJ1-2	13	many	CASRDSWDYGYTF	TGTGCCAGCAGGGATTCCTGGGACTATGGCTACACCTTC
TRBV18	NA	TRBJ2-5	13	many	CASTTGFQETQYF	TGTGCCAGCACAACAGGATTCCAAGAGACCCAGTACTTC
TRBV12-3/TRBV12-4	NA	TRBJ1-5	14	many	CASSPPGGNQPQHF	TGTGCCAGCAGTCCGCCAGGGGGCAATCAGCCCCAGCATTTT
TRBV12-3/TRBV12-4	NA	TRBJ1-2	14	many	CASSLQVETYGYTF	TGTGCCAGCAGTTTGCAGGTGGAGACCTATGGCTACACCTTC
TRBV20-1	NA	TRBJ1-5	14	many	CSASDPGLGQPQHF	TGCAGTGCTAGCGATCCGGGCCTCGGCCAGCCCCAGCATTTT
TRBV28	TRBD1	TRBJ1-1	13	few	CASQGQTNTEAFF	TGTGCCAGCCAGGGACAGACGAACACTGAAGCTTTCTTT
TRBV6-1	TRBD1	TRBJ1-1	17	few	CASSEARTGRMNTEAFF	TGTGCCAGCAGTGAAGCGAGGACAGGTCGAATGAACACTGAAGCTTTCTTT
TRBV7-6	TRBD1	TRBJ1-1	16	NA	CASSLIRQGGNTEAFF	TGTGCCAGCAGCCTGATCCGACAGGGGGGTAACACTGAAGCTTTCTTT
TRBV3-1	NA	TRBJ2-7	16	NA	CASSQGWQSDSYEQYF	TGTGCCAGCAGCCAAGGGTGGCAGAGCGATTCCTACGAGCAGTACTTC
TRBV6-5	NA	TRBJ2-5	16	NA	CASSYRGQSPQETQYF	TGTGCCAGCAGTTACAGAGGACAGTCTCCTCAAGAGACCCAGTACTTC
TRBV20-1	NA	TRBJ2-7	11	many	CSASLGYEQYF	TGCAGTGCTAGTTTGGGTTACGAGCAGTACTTC
TRBV6-5	NA	TRBJ2-2	12	many	CASSHSPGELFF	TGTGCCAGCAGTCATTCCCCTGGGGAGCTGTTTTTT
TRBV29-1	TRBD1	TRBJ2-5	12	many	CSATGLRETQYF	TGCAGCGCGACAGGGCTTCGAGAGACCCAGTACTTC
TRBV6-7	NA	TRBJ1-2	16	once	CASSYPPPKEKYGYTF	TGTGCCAGCAGTTACCCGCCACCCAAGGAGAAATATGGCTACACCTTC
TRBV6-1	NA	TRBJ1-1	15	many	CASSEAPRWTAEAFF	TGTGCCAGCAGTGAAGCCCCCCGATGGACAGCTGAAGCTTTCTTT
TRBV9	NA	TRBJ1-5	14	few	CASSVGGYNQPQHF	TGTGCCAGCAGCGTAGGAGGATACAATCAGCCCCAGCATTTT
TRBV6-5	NA	TRBJ1-5	13	few	CATVGAGNQPQHF	TGTGCCACCGTCGGTGCAGGTAATCAGCCCCAGCATTTT
TRBV6-1	NA	TRBJ2-5	15	NA	CASSQDRLGLETQYF	TGTGCCAGCAGCCAAGACCGACTAGGGTTGGAGACCCAGTACTTC
TRBV5-4	TRBD1	TRBJ2-7	13	NA	CASSLQGAREQYF	TGTGCCAGCAGCCTACAGGGGGCGCGGGAGCAGTACTTC
TRBV20-1	TRBD2	TRBJ2-1	15	NA	CSASSGTSGGNEQFF	TGCAGTGCTAGCTCCGGGACTAGCGGAGGTAATGAGCAGTTCTTC
TRBV29-1	NA	TRBJ2-5	11	many	CSAPGTETQYF	TGCAGCGCACCCGGGACAGAGACCCAGTACTTC
TRBV6-1	NA	TRBJ2-6	16	many	CASRAGAGSGANVLTF	TGTGCCAGCAGGGCAGGCGCAGGGTCTGGGGCCAACGTCCTGACTTTC